This T cell receptor beta chain was documented in a study of blood T cell repertoires in COVID-19. Study at large: Samples came from the United States, Italy and Spain, spanning acute and convalescent COVID-19. Nucleic acid was either cDNA or gDNA, and it came from T cells, B-cell-depleted T cells, or PBMCs.

The CDR3 extends over 13 amino acids. The V segment lost 8 bases and the J segment 3 bases; nucleotides outside the gene matches: 4. The germline CDR1 and CDR2 sequences are MNHEY and SVGAGI. Per the original methods: Amplified reference gene primers provided the basis for estimating nucleated cell counts. Sequenced by immunoSEQ multiplex PCR; TCRdb stores in-frame clones only, minus some. V and J calls and clone size come straight from that table; D and trimming were deduced from the DNA. This sample has under 200,000 clones; about 80% occur once, and the top ten carry under 13%. The clonotype comes from a man between 70 and 80 years old with active or convalescent COVID-19. This rearrangement joins TRBV6-5 to TRBJ2-5, with 9 bases identical to TRBD1. Sequencing used peripheral blood. The CDR3 here is CASGGTGKETQYF. CDR3 coding DNA: TGTGCCAGCGGGGGGACAGGGAAAGAGACCCAGTACTTC.